The TCR beta chain under discussion was sequenced for a study of CD8 T cells in ankylosing spondylitis. Study-level results: Seven to nine highly homologous variants made up a TCR beta motif, and this motif appeared characteristic of ankylosing spondylitis blood. Disease-associated clones were reportedly significantly overrepresented in matched ankylosing spondylitis synovial fluid.

This clonotype was counted only a few times. What it binds is unknown. From the 5' RACE reads, TCRdb called clonotypes with MiXCR, one entry per CDR3 protein. The sample carries approximately 100,000 distinct CDR3 sequences, nearly 25% recorded once. CDR1 is SGHAT and CDR2 is FQNNGV in the germline V gene. The CDR3 covers 15 residues. Trimming at V came to 3 bases and at J to 7 bases, leaving 8 bases not matched to a gene. Sequencing input: synovial fluid, either unsorted or a sorted T cell fraction (not recorded which). This receptor was taken from a male donor with ankylosing spondylitis. The chain recombines TRBV11-2 with TRBJ2-1, with 8 bases matching TRBD2. CDR3 region: CASSLAGGMLNEQFF. The CDR3 DNA reads as TGTGCCAGCAGCTTGGCGGGAGGAATGTTGAATGAGCAGTTCTTC.